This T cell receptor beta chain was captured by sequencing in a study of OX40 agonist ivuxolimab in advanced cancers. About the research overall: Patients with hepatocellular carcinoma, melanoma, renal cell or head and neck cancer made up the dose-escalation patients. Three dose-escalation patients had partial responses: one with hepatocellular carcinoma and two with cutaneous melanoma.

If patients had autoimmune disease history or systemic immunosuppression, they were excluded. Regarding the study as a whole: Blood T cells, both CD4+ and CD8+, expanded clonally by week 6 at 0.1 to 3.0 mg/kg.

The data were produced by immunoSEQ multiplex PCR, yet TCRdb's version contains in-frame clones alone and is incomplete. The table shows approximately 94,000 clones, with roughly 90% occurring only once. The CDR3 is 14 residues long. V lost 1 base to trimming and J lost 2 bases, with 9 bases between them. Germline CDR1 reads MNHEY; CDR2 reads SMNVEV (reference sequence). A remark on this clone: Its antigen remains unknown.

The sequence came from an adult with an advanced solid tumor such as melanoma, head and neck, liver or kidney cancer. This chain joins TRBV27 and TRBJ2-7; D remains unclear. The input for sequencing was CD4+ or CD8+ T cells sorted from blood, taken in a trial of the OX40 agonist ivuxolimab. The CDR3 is CASSLFPGAYEQYF. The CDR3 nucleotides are TGTGCCAGCAGTTTATTCCCAGGAGCCTACGAGCAGTACTTC.